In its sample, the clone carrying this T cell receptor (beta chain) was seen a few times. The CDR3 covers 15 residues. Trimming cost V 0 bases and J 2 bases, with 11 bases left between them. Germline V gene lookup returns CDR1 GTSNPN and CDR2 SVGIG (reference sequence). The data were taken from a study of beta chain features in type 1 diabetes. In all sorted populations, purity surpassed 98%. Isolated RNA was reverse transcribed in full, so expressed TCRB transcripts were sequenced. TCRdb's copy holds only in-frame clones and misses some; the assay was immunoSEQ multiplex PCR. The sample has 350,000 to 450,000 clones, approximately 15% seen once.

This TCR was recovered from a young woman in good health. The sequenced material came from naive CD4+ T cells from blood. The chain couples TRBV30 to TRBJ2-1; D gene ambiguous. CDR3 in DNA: TGTGCCTGGAGTGTAGCCCTATTAGCCTACAATGAGCAGTTCTTC. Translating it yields CAWSVALLAYNEQFF.